This is a list of T cell receptor beta chains from one sample in a study of blood T cell repertoires in COVID-19. The table came from immunoSEQ multiplex PCR; TCRdb's copy has only in-frame clones and leaves some out. The sample carries tens of thousands of clones, approximately 91% recorded once. Sequenced material: peripheral blood. These receptors were collected from a man between 65 and 85 years old with acute or convalescent COVID-19. CDR3s include the opening cysteine and the closing phenylalanine or tryptophan. The D gene is left open where the match is weak. The listing skips clone size in some rows; elsewhere it reads once, few, many or a size class.

>TRBJ1-1|TRBV9|NA|NA
TGTGCCAGCAGCGAGGACGCGGGCGAAAAGGCTTTCTTT
CASSEDAGEKAFF
>TRBJ1-6|TRBV6-6|NA|NA
TGTGCCAGCAGTAGGGCGGGGGTTTCACCCCTCCACTTT
CASSRAGVSPLHF
>TRBJ1-6|TRBV18|TRBD1|NA
TGTGCCAGCTCACCCGACAGGGGGAGAGCCAATTCACCCCTCCACTTT
CASSPDRGRANSPLHF
>TRBJ2-7|TRBV4-2|NA|NA
TGTGCCAGCAGCCAAGATCAGGGTTCTCTCGACGAGCAGTACTTC
CASSQDQGSLDEQYF
>TRBJ2-7|TRBV13|NA|NA
TGTGCCAGCAGCTTAGGGACTTCCTCCTACGAGCAGTACTTC
CASSLGTSSYEQYF
>TRBJ1-5|TRBV7-3|NA|NA
TGTGCCAGCAGCTCCACAGGGTTAGGCTTGAATCAGCCCCAGCATTTT
CASSSTGLGLNQPQHF
>TRBJ2-2|TRBV28|NA|NA
TGTGCCAGCAGTTGGGACGGGAGACGCACCGGGGAGCTGTTTTTT
CASSWDGRRTGELFF
>TRBJ2-3|TRBV6-5|TRBD2|NA
TGTGCCAGCAGTTACGTTCTAGCGGGAAAGGATACGCAGTATTTT
CASSYVLAGKDTQYF
>TRBJ1-2|TRBV5-1|TRBD1|NA
TGCGCCAGCAGCTTGTCGACAGGGAGAGACTATGGCTACACCTTC
CASSLSTGRDYGYTF
>TRBJ2-6|TRBV27|NA|NA
TGTGCCAGCCGGGGGTTCGGGGCCAACGTCCTGACTTTC
CASRGFGANVLTF
>TRBJ2-2|TRBV2|NA|NA
TGTGCCAGCAGTAATACCCTTCGGGGGGCCCGAAATAAACCGAACACCGGGGAGCTGTTTTTT
CASSNTLRGARNKPNTGELFF
>TRBJ1-5|TRBV28|NA|NA
TGTGCCAGCAGCTCAGGGGTGGCTCGGGGCAATCAGCCCCAGCATTTT
CASSSGVARGNQPQHF
>TRBJ1-5|TRBV2|TRBD1|NA
TGTGCCAGCACCGGGACAGGGGGTCGTCAGCCCCAGCATTTT
CASTGTGGRQPQHF
>TRBJ2-1|TRBV7-9|NA|NA
TGTGCCAGCACTGGGGTCCTGGCGGGGGAGCAGTTCTTC
CASTGVLAGEQFF
>TRBJ2-1|TRBV6-2/TRBV6-3|TRBD1|NA
TGTGCCAGCAGTACATTCAGGGGGCGTGCGGACAATGAGCAGTTCTTC
CASSTFRGRADNEQFF
>TRBJ1-3|TRBV4-3|TRBD1|once
TGCGCCAGCAGCCAAGAACCCCCACAGGGGTCTGGAAACACCATATATTTT
CASSQEPPQGSGNTIYF
>TRBJ1-1|TRBV5-1|NA|few
TGCGCCAGCAGCATTGGGAATGAAATCCCGGGGGGAGCTTTCTTT
CASSIGNEIPGGAFF
>TRBJ1-1|TRBV5-6|TRBD1|NA
TGTGCCAGCAGCTACCGGGACAGGGGCCTTACTGAAGCTTTCTTT
CASSYRDRGLTEAFF
>TRBJ1-1|TRBV10-1|NA|once
TGCGCCAGCAGGAAGGTAAGGAGGAGTATTGAAGCTTTCTTT
CASRKVRRSIEAFF
>TRBJ1-2|TRBV7-3|NA|NA
TGTGCCAGCAGCTTAAGAGGTCCCCAAAGGTTAACCTTC
CASSLRGPQRLTF
>TRBJ2-7|TRBV7-9|TRBD1|NA
TGTGCCAGCAGCTTTGGGACAGGGATCGAGGACCCTTACGAGCAGTACTTC
CASSFGTGIEDPYEQYF
>TRBJ1-1|TRBV24-1|NA|NA
TGTGCCACCTGGACAGAGAACACTGAAGCTTTCTTT
CATWTENTEAFF
>TRBJ1-2|TRBV9|NA|NA
TGTGCCAGCAGCACTCGACAGGATGCCTATGGCTACACCTTC
CASSTRQDAYGYTF
>TRBJ2-7|TRBV18|TRBD2|NA
TGTGCCAGCTCACCACCGGCGGGGGGCACCTACGAGCAGTACTTC
CASSPPAGGTYEQYF
>TRBJ2-7|TRBV6-6|TRBD1|NA
TGTGCCAGCAGTTACAACTGGGACAGAGGGCCCGAGCAGTACTTC
CASSYNWDRGPEQYF
>TRBJ2-5|TRBV6-5|NA|NA
TGTGCCACCAAGGGGGTTTGGAGGGAGACCCAGTACTTC
CATKGVWRETQYF
>TRBJ2-7|TRBV5-1|NA|NA
TGCGCCAGCAGCTTACACGACACTTCCTACGAGCAGTACTTC
CASSLHDTSYEQYF
>TRBJ1-6|TRBV28|TRBD1|NA
TGTGCCAGCAGTCCTACCGGGACAGGGTTCTCACCCCTCCACTTT
CASSPTGTGFSPLHF
>TRBJ1-3|TRBV21-1|NA|NA
TGTGCCAGCAGCAAAGCCATTCAGAGGGGGCAAAGGGGAAACACCATATATTTT
CASSKAIQRGQRGNTIYF
>TRBJ2-2|TRBV7-2|NA|NA
TGTGCCAGCAGCTTAGGACAGACCGGGGAGCTGTTTTTT
CASSLGQTGELFF
>TRBJ2-3|TRBV4-2|TRBD1|NA
TGTGCCAGCAGCCAAGATCTGCAGGGGGCTGGAGATACGCAGTATTTT
CASSQDLQGAGDTQYF
>TRBJ2-5|TRBV5-1|TRBD1|NA
TGCGCCAGCAGCTTGGGGGACAGGGGGTCGGGGACCCAGTACTTC
CASSLGDRGSGTQYF
>TRBJ1-2|TRBV28|TRBD1|NA
TGTGCCAGCAGTCGACAGGGAATATTTGACGGCTATGGCTACACCTTC
CASSRQGIFDGYGYTF
>TRBJ2-1|TRBV11-3|NA|NA
TGTGCCAGCAGCTTAGGGGGGGATAACAATGAGCAGTTCTTC
CASSLGGDNNEQFF
>TRBJ1-1|TRBV27|TRBD1|once
TGTGCCAGCACCGGGCCGGGACAGGGTAACACTGAAGCTTTCTTT
CASTGPGQGNTEAFF
>TRBJ2-1|TRBV4-3|NA|NA
TGCGCCAGCAGCCAAGATCGGCTAGCCTCCAACCCCTCCTACAATGAGCAGTTCTTC
CASSQDRLASNPSYNEQFF
>TRBJ1-2|TRBV7-9|NA|NA
TGTGCCAGCAGCTTAATAAACTCTAACTATGGCTACACCTTC
CASSLINSNYGYTF
>TRBJ2-2|TRBV6-2/TRBV6-3|NA|NA
TGTGCCAGCAGTTACCCCGGACGGGGGAACACCGGGGAGCTGTTTTTT
CASSYPGRGNTGELFF
>TRBJ1-3|TRBV7-9|NA|NA
TGTGCCAGCAGCTTAGCGAGGCTAGTAGGCTCTGGAAACACCATATATTTT
CASSLARLVGSGNTIYF
>TRBJ2-7|TRBV6-1|TRBD1|NA
TGTGCCAGCAGTGAAGACGAGACAGGGGGCTCCTACGAGCAGTACTTC
CASSEDETGGSYEQYF
>TRBJ1-1|TRBV7-2|TRBD1|NA
TGTGCCAGCAGTCGGAGGACAGGGGGTAACACTGAAGCTTTCTTT
CASSRRTGGNTEAFF
>TRBJ1-5|TRBV28|NA|NA
TGTGCCAGCAGTTCTCAACCGGGACAACCTAGCAATCAGCCCCAGCATTTT
CASSSQPGQPSNQPQHF
>TRBJ1-1|TRBV4-3|NA|NA
TGCGCCAGCAGCCAAGATGGGCAGCCGAACACTGAAGCTTTCTTT
CASSQDGQPNTEAFF
>TRBJ1-5|TRBV18|NA|once
TGTGCCAGCTCACCTCAGGGGTCCGGGCAGCCCCAGCATTTT
CASSPQGSGQPQHF
>TRBJ2-3|TRBV11-2|TRBD1|NA
TGTGCCAGCAGCTTTAGGGACAGGGGACCCACAGATACGCAGTATTTT
CASSFRDRGPTDTQYF
>TRBJ2-5|TRBV29-1|NA|NA
TGCAGCGTCCGGGACAAGAGTCGGGAGACCCAGTACTTC
CSVRDKSRETQYF
>TRBJ2-7|TRBV18|TRBD2|NA
TGTGCCACCGAACCGGGGGGACGAATCTCCTACGAGCAGTACTTC
CATEPGGRISYEQYF
>TRBJ2-7|TRBV5-8|NA|NA
TGTGCCAGCAGCTCTAAGCTAGGCAGGGGAACCCTCGAGCAGTACTTC
CASSSKLGRGTLEQYF
>TRBJ1-6|TRBV18|NA|NA
TGTGCCAGCTCACCCGACAGGACCTATAATTCACCCCTCCACTTT
CASSPDRTYNSPLHF
>TRBJ2-7|TRBV28|TRBD1|NA
TGTGCCAGCAACGGACCGGGACAGGGCTACGAGCAGTACTTC
CASNGPGQGYEQYF
>TRBJ1-6|TRBV5-1|TRBD1|NA
TGCGCCAGCAGCCCCGGGACAGGGACTTTAACCCTCCACTTT
CASSPGTGTLTLHF
>TRBJ2-6|TRBV29-1|NA|once
TGCAGCGTTGATTACAGTGCCTCTGGGGCCAACGTCCTGACTTTC
CSVDYSASGANVLTF
>TRBJ2-7|TRBV4-1|NA|few
TGCGCCAGCAGCCCAGACTTCTACGAGCAGTACTTC
CASSPDFYEQYF
>TRBJ1-1|TRBV18|NA|NA
TGTGCCAGCTCACCAGCCAGGGTGGGGAACACTGAAGCTTTCTTT
CASSPARVGNTEAFF
>TRBJ1-3|TRBV29-1|NA|NA
TGCAGCGTTGTCACCCAGAACGGGGACACCATATATTTT
CSVVTQNGDTIYF